This T cell receptor beta chain was sequenced in a study of CXCR3-negative and CXCR3-positive naive CD8 T cells. As to this clonotype: As yet, its antigen is unknown.

Libraries of TRB cDNA were made by 5' RACE and carried UMIs. No DNA is given; TCRdb re-called the 5' RACE reads and lists each CDR3 protein once. The sample table sets out roughly 8,200 distinct CDR3 sequences. The study, taken as a whole, reports: Diversity proved comparably high across both naive subsets and much lower in memory CD8+ cells. Compared with CXCR3-negative naive cells, CXCR3-positive naive cells showed more hydrophobic TRB CDR3s. In naive cells, CXCR3-negative and CXCR3-positive subsets had similar TRBV-TRBJ usage; memory cells differed. In cryopreserved cells, CXCR3 expression partially decreased, and fresh PBMCs were used in most assays.

CDR1 and CDR2 from the germline V gene are SQVTM and ANQGSEA. The CDR3 extends over 15 amino acids. The sample was naive CXCR3- CD8+ T cells from blood. As to subset: CD45RO-CCR7+CD27+CD95- naive CD8+ T cells lacking CXCR3 (TNR3-). The sequence was obtained from a human donor in good health. Some clones in this sample may be carry-over from other donors' samples. The chain couples TRBV29-1 to TRBJ1-2; the D call of TRBD1 rests on TCRdb alone, since no DNA is present to check it. The CDR3 reads CSVEGGTGDYYGYTF. The whole variable domain, filled in from reference TRBV29-1 and TRBJ1-2, reads SAVISQKPSRDICQRGTSLTIQCQVDSQVTMMFWYRQQPGQSLTLIATANQGSEATYESGFVIDKFPISRPNLTFSTLTVSNMSPEDSSIYLCSVEGGTGDYYGYTFGSGTRLTVV.